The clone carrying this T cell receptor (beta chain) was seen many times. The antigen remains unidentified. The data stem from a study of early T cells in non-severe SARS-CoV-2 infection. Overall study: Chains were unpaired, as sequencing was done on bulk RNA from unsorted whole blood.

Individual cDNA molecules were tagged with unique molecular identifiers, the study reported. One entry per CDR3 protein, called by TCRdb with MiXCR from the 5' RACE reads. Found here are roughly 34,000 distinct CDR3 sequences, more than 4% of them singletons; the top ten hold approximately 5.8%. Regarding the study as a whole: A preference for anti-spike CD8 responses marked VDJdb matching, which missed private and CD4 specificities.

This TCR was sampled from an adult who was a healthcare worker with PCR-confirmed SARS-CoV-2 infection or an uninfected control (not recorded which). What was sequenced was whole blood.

The CDR3 DNA reads as TGCGCCAGCAGCGGGGGGATAACGGAAGCGGGTGAAGCTTTCTTT. Protein product: CASSGGITEAGEAFF. This chain uses TRBV5-1 with TRBJ1-1; tentative D call: TRBD1 (5 bases). V was clipped by 4 bases and J by 7 bases, with 20 bases between them. The CDR3 has 15 residues. The germline CDR1 and CDR2 sequences are SGHRS and YFSETQ.